The clone carrying this T cell receptor (beta chain) was seen a few times. These data originate in a study of CD8+ T cells in alopecia areata. Background on the study: Oral tofacitinib, 5 to 10 mg twice daily, was given in an open-label trial.

Extracted from the samples, RNA was reverse transcribed into cDNA to serve as the sequencing template. TCRdb's copy holds only in-frame clones and misses some; the assay was immunoSEQ multiplex PCR. The repertoire consists of 150,000 to 160,000 clones, with about 53% occurring once and the leading ten covering approximately 19%. The germline V and J ends were trimmed by 6 bases and 0 bases, with 16 bases remaining between them. Per the germline V gene, CDR1 is SQVTM and CDR2 is ANQGSEA. This CDR3 is 15 amino acids long. V and J are TRBV29-1 and TRBJ2-3; no clear D. The origin of this receptor is a human donor with alopecia areata. Sequencing was performed on CD8+ T cells sorted from blood, taken at week 0. CDR3 sequence (DNA): TGCAGCGTGAGGCCTCGTTCTACTAGCACAGATACGCAGTATTTT. Translation gives CSVRPRSTSTDTQYF.